This is a list of T cell receptor beta chains from one sample in a study of T cell clones after liver transplantation. TCRdb's table, derived via immunoSEQ multiplex PCR, lists solely in-frame clones and lacks some. The table has tens of thousands of clones, approximately 87% seen once. Here the sequenced sample was CD4+ T cells from blood, taken at the 22-month timepoint. Receptors were obtained from a human patient who received a liver transplant. Some T cells may be transferred from the graft donor. CDR3s include the opening cysteine and the closing phenylalanine or tryptophan. A D gene is named only where the DNA matches it firmly. Only some rows state a clone size, as once, few, many or a class for expanded clones.

>TRBV28|TRBJ1-2|-|once
CASSFGLSKGNGYTF
TGTGCCAGCAGTTTTGGTCTCAGCAAAGGAAATGGCTACACCTTC
>TRBV28|TRBJ2-3|TRBD2|-
CASSLPLAGVPDTQYF
TGTGCCAGCAGTTTACCACTAGCGGGAGTTCCAGATACGCAGTATTTT
>TRBV21-1|TRBJ1-5|-|few
CHSYGPHSNQPQHF
TGTCATTCATATGGACCACATAGCAATCAGCCCCAGCATTTT
>TRBV5-1|TRBJ2-1|-|-
CASSLAGYLNEQFF
TGCGCCAGCAGCTTGGCAGGCTACCTCAATGAGCAGTTCTTC
>TRBV5-1|TRBJ2-7|-|-
CASSSSYEQYF
TGCGCCAGCAGCTCCTCCTACGAGCAGTACTTC
>TRBV5-1|TRBJ2-3|TRBD2|-
CASRVQTGGGTDTQYF
TGCGCCAGCAGAGTTCAGACAGGCGGGGGGACAGATACGCAGTATTTT
>TRBV7-2|TRBJ1-2|-|-
CASSLVGTQSKPDGYTF
TGTGCCAGCAGCTTAGTTGGTACCCAATCCAAACCCGATGGCTACACCTTC
>TRBV5-1|TRBJ2-5|-|few
CASSRGQPGVETQYF
TGCGCCAGCAGCAGAGGACAGCCAGGTGTGGAGACCCAGTACTTC
>TRBV7-2|TRBJ2-5|-|-
CASSYKETQYF
TGTGCCAGCAGCTACAAAGAGACCCAGTACTTC
>TRBV15|TRBJ2-7|TRBD2|-
CATSRGPGTSGVGEQYF
TGTGCCACCAGCAGAGGCCCGGGGACTAGTGGGGTGGGCGAGCAGTACTTC
>TRBV29-1|TRBJ1-1|-|-
CSVSARVMNTEAFF
TGCAGCGTCTCGGCCAGGGTAATGAACACTGAAGCTTTCTTT
>TRBV4-2|TRBJ1-1|-|once
CASSPSERGGTEAFF
TGTGCCAGCAGCCCGTCGGAACGCGGGGGCACTGAAGCTTTCTTT
>TRBV2|TRBJ2-1|-|few
CASSDRDSYNEQFF
TGTGCCAGCAGTGATAGGGACTCCTACAATGAGCAGTTCTTC
>TRBV2|TRBJ1-1|-|few
CASTRERGLTFF
TGTGCCAGCACGAGGGAGAGAGGGTTGACTTTCTTT
>TRBV4-3|TRBJ2-3|-|-
CASSQVGGYGTDTQYF
TGCGCCAGCAGCCAAGTAGGTGGTTACGGCACAGATACGCAGTATTTT
>TRBV5-1|TRBJ1-3|TRBD1|-
CASSPTGSSGNTIYF
TGCGCCAGCAGCCCGACAGGGAGCTCTGGAAACACCATATATTTT
>TRBV28|TRBJ1-4|-|-
CATSGGAANEKLFF
TGTGCCACTTCGGGGGGGGCTGCTAATGAAAAACTGTTTTTT
>TRBV28|TRBJ1-2|-|few
CASNSNRAGGYTF
TGTGCCAGCAATAGTAACAGGGCCGGTGGCTACACCTTC
>TRBV7-2|TRBJ2-5|-|-
CASSLDGGRETQYF
TGTGCCAGCAGCCTCGACGGGGGGCGGGAGACCCAGTACTTC
>TRBV5-1|TRBJ2-5|-|-
CASSLTAQETQYF
TGCGCCAGCAGCCTGACAGCCCAAGAGACCCAGTACTTC
>TRBV19|TRBJ2-3|TRBD1|-
CASSIPGTGADTQYF
TGTGCCAGTAGTATTCCCGGGACAGGGGCAGATACGCAGTATTTT
>TRBV7-9|TRBJ2-5|-|-
CASKLGVEETQYF
TGTGCCAGCAAACTAGGGGTTGAAGAGACCCAGTACTTC
>TRBV5-6|TRBJ1-6|TRBD1|-
CASSLDRGNYNSPLHF
TGTGCCAGCAGCCTGGACAGGGGAAACTATAATTCACCCCTCCACTTT
>TRBV5-1|TRBJ1-1|-|-
CASSNELNTEAFF
TGCGCCAGCAGCAATGAGCTGAACACTGAAGCTTTCTTT
>TRBV19|TRBJ1-2|-|-
CASSMRGNYGYTF
TGTGCCAGTAGTATGCGTGGCAACTATGGCTACACCTTC
>TRBV19|TRBJ2-3|TRBD1|once
CASSDPDRGGTQYF
TGTGCCAGTAGCGATCCAGACAGGGGAGGCACGCAGTATTTT
>TRBV6-6|TRBJ1-5|-|few
CASSLGQPQHF
TGTGCCAGCAGCCTAGGACAGCCCCAGCATTTT
>TRBV9|TRBJ2-5|TRBD2|-
CASSGLAGTQETQYF
TGTGCCAGCAGCGGCCTAGCGGGGACCCAAGAGACCCAGTACTTC